The next 10 T cell receptor beta chains were all read from a single sample in a study of blood T cell repertoires in COVID-19. Clones were sequenced by immunoSEQ multiplex PCR, and TCRdb holds only the in-frame ones, with some missing. The sample lists approximately 170,000 clones; around 84% were seen once. What was sequenced was PBMCs or T cells enriched from blood (not recorded which). The receptors come from a woman aged 45-59 years who had recovered from COVID-19.

The chain employs TRBV12-3 or TRBV12-4 and TRBJ1-2, with D perhaps TRBD1 (5 bases). Trimming stripped 4 bases from V and 8 bases from J, with 11 bases between. This CDR3 contains 12 residues. The CDR3 DNA follows: TGTGCCAGCAGTTCCGGGGGGTACGGCTACACCTTC. This codes for CASSSGGYGYTF.

The chain couples TRBV10-3 to TRBJ2-7; D is unresolved. The CDR3 runs to 14 residues. CDR1 ENHRY and CDR2 SYGVKD come from the germline V gene. V gave up 3 bases and J gave up 2 bases, with 11 bases separating them. CDR3: CAISERSTTYEQYF. As DNA, the CDR3 is TGTGCCATCAGTGAAAGGAGTACCACCTACGAGCAGTACTTC.

The gene calls are TRBV9 and TRBJ1-4, with 10 positions matching TRBD1. The V and J ends lost 4 bases and 5 bases, in that order; junction bases with no gene match: 8. The CDR3 has 16 residues. Looked up from germline, CDR1 is SGDLS and CDR2 is YYNGEE. CDR3 nucleotides: TGTGCCAGCAGCTTTAGACCGGGACAGGGGAATGAAAAACTGTTTTTT. This gives the protein CASSFRPGQGNEKLFF. The whole variable domain, remainder taken from reference TRBV9 and TRBJ1-4, is DSGVTQTPKHLITATGQRVTLRCSPRSGDLSVYWYQQSLDQGLQFLIQYYNGEERAKGNILERFSAQQFPDLHSELNLSSLELGDSALYFCASSFRPGQGNEKLFFGSGTQLSVL.

The rearrangement links TRBV27 to TRBJ2-3; 10 bases are a match to TRBD2. V trimming: 6 bases; J trimming: 2 bases; junction bases outside the gene matches: 8. The CDR3 contains 16 residues. CDR1 and CDR2 (germline): MNHEY, SMNVEV (reference sequence). CDR3 in DNA: TGTGCCAGCAGACGAGGACTAGCGGAAGACACAGATACGCAGTATTTT. Protein: CASRRGLAEDTDTQYF.

The genes are TRBV4-2 and TRBJ1-2; TRBD1 aligns across 11 bases. With 3 bases clipped from V and 3 bases from J, the junction kept 6 bases outside the gene matches. Germline lookup yields CDR1 LGHNA and CDR2 YNFKEQ. The CDR3 consists of 16 residues. The CDR3 protein is CASSQVGGQGDYGYTF. DNA of the CDR3: TGTGCCAGCAGCCAGGTCGGGGGACAGGGGGACTATGGCTACACCTTC.

This clone was seen more than once but under ten times. The DNA of the CDR3 is TGTGCCAGCAGCTTAGCGCCGAGCGGCGGAACCTACGAGCAGTACTTC. Protein sequence: CASSLAPSGGTYEQYF. The chain combines TRBV7-2 with TRBJ2-7, with a weak D call TRBD2 (5 bases). This CDR3 has 16 amino acids. Germline V gives CDR1 SGHTA, CDR2 FQGNSA. V lost 0 bases and J lost 2, with 14 bases in between.

This clone has only one observation. The J gene is TRBJ2-1, the V gene TRBV7-6; 9 bases are shared with TRBD2. The ends lost 0 bases at V and 9 bases at J; junction bases unmatched: 12. The germline V gene has CDR1 SGHVS and CDR2 FNYEAQ. CDR3 size: 17 residues. CDR3 amino acids: CASSLAGGTSPRSEQFF. The CDR3 coding sequence is TGTGCCAGCAGCTTAGCGGGGGGGACTAGCCCTCGCAGTGAGCAGTTCTTC.

The chain combines TRBV18 with TRBJ1-5, with 8 bases fitting TRBD1. Per the germline V gene, CDR1 is KGHSH and CDR2 is LQKENI. The length of the CDR3 is 13 residues. Germline trimming cut 2 bases from V and 11 bases from J; bases unmatched to any gene: 5. The CDR3 loop is CASSPGTGAAQHF. DNA of the CDR3: TGTGCCAGCTCACCAGGGACAGGAGCAGCCCAGCATTTT.

The rearrangement uses TRBV7-2 and TRBJ2-3; TRBD2 agrees at 10 bases. Germline V gene lookup returns CDR1 SGHTA and CDR2 FQGNSA. V lost 5 bases and J lost 2; bases outside the gene matches: 7. The CDR3 runs 16 residues. CDR3 nucleotide sequence: TGTGCCAGCAGCCTTAAAGGACTAGCGGCCACAGATACGCAGTATTTT. Encoded protein: CASSLKGLAATDTQYF. Supplemented by reference TRBV7-2 and TRBJ2-3, the full variable domain reads GAGVSQSPSNKVTEKGKDVELRCDPISGHTALYWYRQSLGQGLEFLIYFQGNSAPDKSGLPSDRFSAERTGGSVSTLTIQRTQQEDSAVYLCASSLKGLAATDTQYFGPGTRLTVL.

V and J are TRBV18 and TRBJ2-2, with 7 positions matching TRBD1. The CDR3 consists of 14 residues. Unmatched junction bases numbered 2, after V lost 4 bases and J lost 3 bases. The V gene's germline CDR1 is KGHSH and CDR2 LQKENI. CDR3 coding DNA: TGTGCCAGCTCACACAGGGGCGACACCGGGGAGCTGTTTTTT. This translates into CASSHRGDTGELFF.